This entry is about one T cell receptor beta chain. The target antigen is unknown. Distinct nucleotide sequences in the sample also encode this CDR3. This entry comes from a study of shared clonotypes between healthy human individuals. Clones were read by immunoSEQ multiplex PCR, and TCRdb kept only the in-frame ones, dropping some. This sample carries about 610,000 clones, 97% of them seen once, and the ten largest clones take 0.045% to 0.07%. General observations from the study: Non-shared clonotypes displayed generation probabilities falling below those of clonotypes present in all four donors.

V gave up 6 bases and J gave up 3 bases, with 14 bases separating them. The CDR3 contains 15 residues. Germline CDR1 reads MNHEY; CDR2 reads SVGAGI. The sequence came from a woman in her 30s in good health. The gene calls are TRBV6-5 and TRBJ1-4; TRBD1 might be the D (5 bases). Sample: naive CD4+ T cells sorted from blood. Subset defined: CD45RA+ positively selected. CDR3 DNA: TGTGCCAGCAGCGCCGGGCAGGGTGCTAATGAAAAACTGTTTTTT. Encoded protein: CASSAGQGANEKLFF.